Presented here are 28 T cell receptor beta chains from one specimen sequenced in a study of T cell repertoires in cytomegalovirus infection. TCRdb ran MiXCR on the reads and lists one entry per CDR3 protein. The sample holds a few hundred thousand distinct CDR3 sequences; roughly 15% are singletons and the top ten take around 11%. What was sequenced was PBMCs. The receptors derive from a human donor in good health (CMV status not recorded). Some clones in this sample may be carry-over from other donors' samples.

The sample holds many counts of this clonotype. The chain has TRBV11-2 and TRBJ2-3, with TRBD2 as a possible D gene (6 bases). The CDR3 is 15 amino acids. With 1 base removed from V and 2 bases from J, the gap between germline ends came to 10 bases. Germline CDR1 is SGHAT and CDR2 is FQNNGV. CDR3 sequence (DNA): TGTGCCAGCAGCTTAGTTTCGGGGGTCACAGATACGCAGTATTTT. Its translation is CASSLVSGVTDTQYF.

This clonotype has just a few counts. The V and J genes are TRBV20-1 and TRBJ2-7; the D gene is possibly TRBD2 (6 bases). V lost 5 bases and J 2 bases, leaving 16 bases between the germline ends. The CDR3 runs 14 residues. The germline V gene encodes CDR1 DFQATT and CDR2 SNEGSKA (reference sequence). Here the CDR3 reads CSALPGLAPYEQYF. The CDR3 region has the DNA TGCAGTGCTCTACCGGGACTCGCCCCCTACGAGCAGTACTTC.

This chain connects TRBV7-9 to TRBJ2-1; D ambiguous. Deletions cut 1 base from V and 8 bases from J, with 15 bases between. CDR1 SEHNR and CDR2 FQNEAQ come from the germline V gene (reference sequence). The CDR3 consists of 15 residues. The CDR3 DNA sequence: TGTGCCAGCAGCTTAGGGAAGGGTTTCATCGATGAGCAGTTCTTC. It is translated as CASSLGKGFIDEQFF.

This clonotype was observed many times. This chain uses TRBV7-9 with TRBJ2-1, with a possible D match to TRBD2 (6 bases). The CDR3 totals 16 residues. CDR1 is SEHNR, CDR2 FQNEAQ, per germline (reference sequence). V lost 1 base and J 5 bases, leaving 15 bases between the germline ends. The CDR3 reads CASSLVGRRMDNEQFF. The CDR3 DNA is TGTGCCAGCAGCTTAGTTGGGAGGCGTATGGACAATGAGCAGTTCTTC. Together with reference TRBV7-9 and TRBJ2-1, the CDR3 gives the full variable domain: DTGVSQNPRHKITKRGQNVTFRCDPISEHNRLYWYRQTLGQGPEFLTYFQNEAQLEKSRLLSDRFSAERPKGSFSTLEIQRTEQGDSAMYLCASSLVGRRMDNEQFFGPGTRLTVL.

There are a few counts of this clonotype. The chain is built from TRBV20-1 and TRBJ2-7; 8 bases line up with TRBD1. CDR3 length: 14 amino acids. CDR1 and CDR2 from the germline V gene are DFQATT and SNEGSKA (reference sequence). V was clipped by 4 bases and J by 4 bases; unmatched bases: 9. This chain's CDR3 is CSAIRLDREYEQYF. The CDR3 bases are TGCAGTGCTATTCGGCTGGACAGGGAGTACGAGCAGTACTTC.

The chain couples TRBV19 to TRBJ1-1; D is unresolved. The CDR3 runs to 14 residues. With 3 bases removed from V and 11 bases from J, the gap between germline ends came to 19 bases. CDR1 LNHDA and CDR2 SQIVND come from the germline V gene (reference sequence). The CDR3, as DNA: TGTGCCAGTAGTATGGGTGGATTGTTGAGTGAGGCTTTCTTT. Amino acids: CASSMGGLLSEAFF.

This clonotype was counted only a few times. This chain links TRBV24-1 with TRBJ2-1; maybe TRBD1 (5 bases). The CDR3 is 15 residues long. CDR1 and CDR2 (germline): KGHDR, SFDVKD. V lost 3 bases and J lost 2, with 10 bases in between. DNA of the CDR3: TGTGCCACCAGTGATAGACAGACCCCCTACAATGAGCAGTTCTTC. This codes for CATSDRQTPYNEQFF.

CDR3 in DNA: TGTGCCAGCAGCCAATCACAGGGATTTGGCTACACCTTC. Translated: CASSQSQGFGYTF. This chain joins TRBV7-2 and TRBJ1-2; D might be TRBD1 (6 bases). Trimming took 5 bases from V and 7 from J, leaving 14 bases between them. The CDR3 length is 13 residues. CDR1 is SGHTA, CDR2 FQGNSA, per germline. Full variable domain (missing parts from reference TRBV7-2 and TRBJ1-2): GAGVSQSPSNKVTEKGKDVELRCDPISGHTALYWYRQSLGQGLEFLIYFQGNSAPDKSGLPSDRFSAERTGGSVSTLTIQRTQQEDSAVYLCASSQSQGFGYTFGSGTRLTVV.

This chain uses TRBV5-1 with TRBJ2-1; TRBD1 aligns across 9 bases. Germline values: CDR1 SGHRS, CDR2 YFSETQ. CDR3 length: 17 amino acids. Trimming cost V 2 bases and J 0 bases; bases outside gene matches: 6. CDR3 amino acids: CASSLGTGLFSYNEQFF. As DNA, the CDR3 is TGCGCCAGCAGCTTAGGGACAGGGCTATTCTCCTACAATGAGCAGTTCTTC.

This clonotype has a handful of counts. This chain uses TRBV4-2 with TRBJ2-7, with unresolved D. Deletions cut 0 bases from V and 1 base from J, with 7 bases between. Germline values: CDR1 LGHNA, CDR2 YNFKEQ. CDR3 length: 14 amino acids. DNA for the CDR3: TGTGCCAGCAGCCAAGAACGGAGTTCCTACGAGCAGTACTTC. Amino acid sequence: CASSQERSSYEQYF.

This clonotype occurred many times. The V gene is TRBV11-2, the J gene TRBJ2-1; D is possibly TRBD1 (5 bases). V was trimmed by 2 bases and J by 5 bases, leaving 19 bases between them. This CDR3 region has 17 residues. Germline CDR1 and CDR2: SGHAT and FQNNGV. In DNA form, the CDR3 reads TGTGCCAGCAGCTTACTTACGAGCGTGACAGCAAACAATGAGCAGTTCTTC. Protein: CASSLLTSVTANNEQFF.

This clonotype appeared many times. The V and J genes are TRBV7-2 and TRBJ2-7, with 8 bases identical to TRBD2. This CDR3 spans 17 amino acids. Germline V gene sequence: CDR1 SGHTA, CDR2 FQGNSA. After removal of 1 base from V and 0 bases from J, the junction contained 8 bases not matched to a gene. CDR3 bases: TGTGCCAGCAGCTTAGTAGGCGGGGGGCCCAGCTCCTACGAGCAGTACTTC. Residues: CASSLVGGGPSSYEQYF.

This clonotype was counted at least ten times. V is TRBV7-9 and J is TRBJ1-2, with 11 bases aligning to TRBD1. The CDR3 runs 15 residues. With V trimmed by 7 bases and J by 8 bases, 12 bases remained unmatched. Germline values: CDR1 SEHNR, CDR2 FQNEAQ (reference sequence). The CDR3 region is CASTELGQGAEGYTF. DNA of the CDR3: TGTGCCAGCACCGAACTCGGACAGGGGGCTGAGGGCTACACCTTC.

This clonotype was detected only a few times. V and J are TRBV12-3 or TRBV12-4 and TRBJ1-1; 7 positions agree with TRBD1. The CDR3 contains 13 residues. V lost 5 bases to trimming and J lost 8 bases; unmatched junction nucleotides: 8. DNA of the CDR3: TGTGCCAGCAGTATAGGGACAGCAACCGAAGCTTTCTTT. Translated: CASSIGTATEAFF.

This clonotype was counted at least ten times. The rearrangement uses TRBV12-3 or TRBV12-4 and TRBJ2-7; weak D call: TRBD2 (6 bases). CDR3 length: 14 amino acids. V dropped 6 bases and J dropped 4 bases, with 16 bases sitting between them. As DNA, the CDR3 is TGTGCCAGCAGCTTTGCCCCAGGGAGGTACGAGCAGTACTTC. Amino acids: CASSFAPGRYEQYF.

V usage is TRBV3-1 and J usage is TRBJ1-6; D gene unclear. The CDR3 covers 14 residues. V lost 0 bases and J 9 bases, leaving 9 bases between the germline ends. Looked up from germline, CDR1 is LGHDT and CDR2 is YNNKEL (reference sequence). The CDR3 nucleotides are TGTGCCAGCAGCCAAGATCGGGAGGCTTCACCCCTCCACTTT. This gives the protein CASSQDREASPLHF.

This clonotype was picked up a small number of times. The chain employs TRBV29-1 and TRBJ1-2; D gene uncertain. The CDR3 length is 11 residues. The V gene lost 5 bases and the J gene lost 8 bases, with 12 bases spanning the gap. CDR1 is SQVTM and CDR2 is ANQGSEA in the germline V gene. CDR3 amino acids: CSVTDTRGYTF. In nucleotides, the CDR3 is TGCAGCGTTACAGATACAAGGGGCTACACCTTC.

This clonotype was seen a few times. The CDR3 DNA reads TGTGCCAGCAGCTTCGTGTCCGGCTACACCTTC. Protein: CASSFVSGYTF. The J gene is TRBJ1-2, the V gene TRBV7-9; no clear D gene. V was clipped by 3 bases and J by 8 bases, with 7 bases between them. The CDR3 sequence is 11 residues long. From germline, CDR1 is SEHNR and CDR2 FQNEAQ (reference sequence).

This clonotype was seen more than once but under ten times. The gene calls are TRBV6-6 and TRBJ2-7; 9 bases line up with TRBD1. V gave up 5 bases and J gave up 6 bases; unmatched junction bases: 8. This CDR3 spans 14 amino acids. From germline, CDR1 is MNHNY and CDR2 SVGAGI (reference sequence). The chain's CDR3 is CASSVIPGQGEQYF. In DNA, the CDR3 is TGTGCCAGCAGTGTAATACCGGGACAGGGCGAGCAGTACTTC.

The chain combines TRBV28 with TRBJ1-3; D is undetermined. Germline V gene sequence: CDR1 MDHEN, CDR2 SYDVKM. V was cut by 5 bases and J by 0 bases, with 11 bases left in between. The CDR3 length is 15 residues. CDR3 nucleotides: TGTGCCAGCAGTGATGAAATGAGCTCTGGAAACACCATATATTTT. Translation gives CASSDEMSSGNTIYF.

The chain uses TRBV12-3 or TRBV12-4 and TRBJ2-5, with 10 bases that match TRBD1. CDR3 length: 18 residues. The V segment lost 5 bases and the J segment 0 bases; nucleotides outside the gene matches: 12. The DNA for the CDR3 is TGTGCCAGCAGTCCTACAACGGGACAGGGGATATACCAAGAGACCCAGTACTTC. This sequence encodes CASSPTTGQGIYQETQYF.

This clonotype was seen at least ten times. V is TRBV6-5 and J is TRBJ1-6, with no clear D. With 2 bases removed from V and 13 bases from J, the gap between germline ends came to 15 bases. The CDR3 spans 14 residues. Germline CDR1 is MNHEY and CDR2 is SVGAGI. CDR3 DNA: TGTGCCAGCAGTTACGGGGTCGTTATGGGGCCCCTCCACTTT. This encodes CASSYGVVMGPLHF.

CDR3 residues: CASSVDAGGAIVLYTQYF. CDR3 coding DNA: TGTGCCAGCAGCGTAGACGCAGGGGGCGCGATTGTCTTATATACGCAGTATTTT. V gene TRBV9 combines with J gene TRBJ2-3, with 8 bases lining up with TRBD1. The V and J ends lost 0 bases and 7 bases, in that order; junction bases with no gene match: 16. There are 18 residues in the CDR3. The germline V gene encodes CDR1 SGDLS and CDR2 YYNGEE.

This clonotype has ten or more counts. The chain couples TRBV4-3 to TRBJ1-5; D ambiguous. The CDR3 runs 14 residues. The germline V gene encodes CDR1 LGHNA and CDR2 YSLEER. V gave up 0 bases and J gave up 4 bases, with 7 bases separating them. The CDR3 nucleotides are TGCGCCAGCAGCCAAGACAGCGGAAATCAGCCCCAGCATTTT. Its translation: CASSQDSGNQPQHF.

This clonotype was seen ten or more times. The V call is TRBV12-3 or TRBV12-4, the J call TRBJ2-1, with 9 bases lining up with TRBD2. The CDR3 extends over 15 amino acids. V shed 4 bases, J shed 3 bases, and the junction held 4 bases outside the gene matches. The DNA of the CDR3 is TGTGCCAGCAGTTCTTTGACTAGCGGCTACAATGAGCAGTTCTTC. It yields the protein CASSSLTSGYNEQFF.

This clonotype was detected a few times. The chain recombines TRBV12-3 or TRBV12-4 with TRBJ2-3, with 11 nucleotides matching TRBD1. Trimming cost V 5 bases and J 4 bases; bases outside gene matches: 8. The length of the CDR3 is 16 residues. The CDR3 bases are TGTGCCAGCAGTACTAGGACAGGGGGCCGCCCAGATACGCAGTATTTT. Translation gives CASSTRTGGRPDTQYF.

This clonotype was seen repeatedly, ten times or more. V is TRBV5-4 and J is TRBJ2-1, with 9 nucleotides matching TRBD1. The germline V gene encodes CDR1 SGHNT and CDR2 YYREEE (reference sequence). The CDR3 runs to 15 residues. The J segment lost 8 bases and the V segment lost 4 bases, leaving 10 bases of the junction unmatched. The CDR3 sequence: CASSQRQGEAHEQFF. Here the CDR3 DNA reads TGTGCCAGCAGCCAACGACAGGGGGAAGCCCATGAGCAGTTCTTC.

The chain uses TRBV15 and TRBJ1-5; D is undetermined. Trimming removed 0 bases from V and 0 bases from J, with 12 bases in between. The CDR3 sequence is 17 residues long. Per the germline V gene, CDR1 is LNHNV and CDR2 is YYDKDF (reference sequence). The CDR3 nucleotides read TGTGCCACCAGCAGAGATCCGACGGTTCGTAGCAATCAGCCCCAGCATTTT. It codes for CATSRDPTVRSNQPQHF.